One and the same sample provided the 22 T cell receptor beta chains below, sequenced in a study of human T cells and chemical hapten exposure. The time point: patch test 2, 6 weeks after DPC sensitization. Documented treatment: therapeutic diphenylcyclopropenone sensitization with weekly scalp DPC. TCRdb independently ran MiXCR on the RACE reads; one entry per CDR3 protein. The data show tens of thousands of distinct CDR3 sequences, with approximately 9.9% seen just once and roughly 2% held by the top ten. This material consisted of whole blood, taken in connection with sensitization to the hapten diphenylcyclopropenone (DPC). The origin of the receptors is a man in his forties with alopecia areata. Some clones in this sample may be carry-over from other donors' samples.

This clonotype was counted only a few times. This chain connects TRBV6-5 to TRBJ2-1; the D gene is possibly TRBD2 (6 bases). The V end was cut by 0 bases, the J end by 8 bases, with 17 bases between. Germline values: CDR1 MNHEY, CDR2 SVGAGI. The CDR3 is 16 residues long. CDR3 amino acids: CASSYSKAGRGHEQFF. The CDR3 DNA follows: TGTGCCAGCAGTTACTCGAAGGCAGGGCGGGGTCATGAGCAGTTCTTC.

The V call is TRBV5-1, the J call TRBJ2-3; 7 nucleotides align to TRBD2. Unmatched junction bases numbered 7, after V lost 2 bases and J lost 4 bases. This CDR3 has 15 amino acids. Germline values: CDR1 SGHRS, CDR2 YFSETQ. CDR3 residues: CASSFGGSSADTQYF. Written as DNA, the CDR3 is TGCGCCAGCAGCTTCGGCGGGAGTTCGGCAGATACGCAGTATTTT.

CDR3 nucleotides: TGCAGTGCTAGAGTAAGCGGGAGGGCTCGGGAGCAGTTCTTC. This encodes CSARVSGRAREQFF. This chain joins TRBV20-1 and TRBJ2-1, with 10 bases identical to TRBD2. The CDR3 runs to 14 residues. The junction had 7 bases not matched to a gene; V was cut back by 1 base and J by 10 bases. Looked up from germline, CDR1 is DFQATT and CDR2 is SNEGSKA (reference sequence).

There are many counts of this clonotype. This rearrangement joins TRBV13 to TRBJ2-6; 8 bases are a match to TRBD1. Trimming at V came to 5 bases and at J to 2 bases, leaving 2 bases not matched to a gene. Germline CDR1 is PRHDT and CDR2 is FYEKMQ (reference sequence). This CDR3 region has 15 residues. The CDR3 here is CASSLDRAGANVLTF. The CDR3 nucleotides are TGTGCCAGCAGCCTGGACAGGGCTGGGGCCAACGTCCTGACTTTC.

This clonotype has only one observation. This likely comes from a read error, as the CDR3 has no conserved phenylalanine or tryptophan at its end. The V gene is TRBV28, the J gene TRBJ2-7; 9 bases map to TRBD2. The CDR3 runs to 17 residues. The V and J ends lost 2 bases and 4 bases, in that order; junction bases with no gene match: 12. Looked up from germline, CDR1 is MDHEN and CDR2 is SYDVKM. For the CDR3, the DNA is TGTGCCAGCAGTTTAGAGGGGTTAGCGGGAGTCAGATACGAGCAGTACTCC. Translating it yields CASSLEGLAGVRYEQYS.

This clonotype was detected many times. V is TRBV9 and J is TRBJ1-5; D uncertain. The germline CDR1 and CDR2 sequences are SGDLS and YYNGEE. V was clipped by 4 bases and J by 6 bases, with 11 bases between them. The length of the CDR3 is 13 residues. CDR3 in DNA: TGTGCCAGCAGCAAGGCTGCGGGTCAGCCCCAGCATTTT. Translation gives CASSKAAGQPQHF.

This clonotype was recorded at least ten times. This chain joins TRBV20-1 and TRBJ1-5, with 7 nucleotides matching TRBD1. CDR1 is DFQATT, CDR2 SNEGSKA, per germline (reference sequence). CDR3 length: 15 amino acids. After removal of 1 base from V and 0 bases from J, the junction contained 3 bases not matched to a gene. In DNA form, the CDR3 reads TGCAGTGCTAGAGGGGACAGTACTAGCAATCAGCCCCAGCATTTT. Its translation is CSARGDSTSNQPQHF.

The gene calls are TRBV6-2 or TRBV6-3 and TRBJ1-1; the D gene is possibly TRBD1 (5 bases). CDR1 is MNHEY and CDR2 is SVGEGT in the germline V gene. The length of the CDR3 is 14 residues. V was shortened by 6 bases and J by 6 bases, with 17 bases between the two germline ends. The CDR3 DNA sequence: TGTGCCAGCAGGCCGGACACGGAGGGGTCTGAAGCTTTCTTT. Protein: CASRPDTEGSEAFF.

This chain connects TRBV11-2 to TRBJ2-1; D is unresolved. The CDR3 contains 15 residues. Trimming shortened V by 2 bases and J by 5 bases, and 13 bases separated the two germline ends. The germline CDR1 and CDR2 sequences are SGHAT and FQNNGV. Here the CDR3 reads CASSLRRNQHNEQFF. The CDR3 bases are TGTGCCAGCAGCTTACGCCGGAACCAACACAATGAGCAGTTCTTC.

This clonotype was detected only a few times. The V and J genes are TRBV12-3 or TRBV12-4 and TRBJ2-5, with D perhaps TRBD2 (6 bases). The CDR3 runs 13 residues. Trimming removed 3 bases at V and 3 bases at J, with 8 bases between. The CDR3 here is CASSLGGEETQYF. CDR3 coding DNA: TGTGCCAGCAGTTTGGGCGGGGAAGAGACCCAGTACTTC.

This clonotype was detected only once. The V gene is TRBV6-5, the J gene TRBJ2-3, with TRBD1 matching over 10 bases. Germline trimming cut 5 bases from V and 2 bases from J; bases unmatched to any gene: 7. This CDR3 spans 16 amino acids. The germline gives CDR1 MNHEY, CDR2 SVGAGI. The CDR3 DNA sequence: TGTGCCAGCAGTGGGCCGGGACAGGGGACCACAGATACGCAGTATTTT. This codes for CASSGPGQGTTDTQYF.

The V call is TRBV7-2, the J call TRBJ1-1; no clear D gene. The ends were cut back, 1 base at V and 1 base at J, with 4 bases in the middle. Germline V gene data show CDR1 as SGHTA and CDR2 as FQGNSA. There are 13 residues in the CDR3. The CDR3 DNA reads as TGTGCCAGCAGCTTAGTTCGGAACACTGAAGCTTTCTTT. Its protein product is CASSLVRNTEAFF.

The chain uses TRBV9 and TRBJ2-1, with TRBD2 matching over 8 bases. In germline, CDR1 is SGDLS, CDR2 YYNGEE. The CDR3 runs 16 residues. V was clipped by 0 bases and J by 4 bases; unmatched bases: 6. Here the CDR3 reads CASSVGLERGYNEQFF. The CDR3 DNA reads TGTGCCAGCAGCGTAGGTCTGGAGCGGGGGTACAATGAGCAGTTCTTC. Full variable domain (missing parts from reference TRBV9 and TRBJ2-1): DSGVTQTPKHLITATGQRVTLRCSPRSGDLSVYWYQQSLDQGLQFLIQYYNGEERAKGNILERFSAQQFPDLHSELNLSSLELGDSALYFCASSVGLERGYNEQFFGPGTRLTVL.

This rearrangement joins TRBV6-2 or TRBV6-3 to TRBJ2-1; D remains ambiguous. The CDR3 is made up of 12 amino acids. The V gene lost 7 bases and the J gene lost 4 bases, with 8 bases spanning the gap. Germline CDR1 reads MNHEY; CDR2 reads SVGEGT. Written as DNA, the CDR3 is TGTGCCAGCACGGACGGTTACAATGAGCAGTTCTTC. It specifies CASTDGYNEQFF.

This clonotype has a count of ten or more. The CDR3 loop is CSVEEGLAGFTDTQYF. The CDR3 nucleotides are TGCAGCGTTGAAGAAGGACTAGCGGGATTCACAGATACGCAGTATTTT. The chain links TRBV29-1 to TRBJ2-3; 12 nucleotides line up with TRBD2. The V and J ends lost 0 bases and 2 bases, in that order; junction bases with no gene match: 3. CDR1 SQVTM and CDR2 ANQGSEA come from the germline V gene. This CDR3 contains 16 residues.

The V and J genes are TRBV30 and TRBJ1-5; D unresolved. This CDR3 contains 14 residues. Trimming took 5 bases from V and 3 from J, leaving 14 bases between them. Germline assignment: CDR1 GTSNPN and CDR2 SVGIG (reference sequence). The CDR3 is CAWSLRQYNQPQHF. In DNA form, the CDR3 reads TGTGCCTGGTCCCTCCGGCAGTACAATCAGCCCCAGCATTTT.

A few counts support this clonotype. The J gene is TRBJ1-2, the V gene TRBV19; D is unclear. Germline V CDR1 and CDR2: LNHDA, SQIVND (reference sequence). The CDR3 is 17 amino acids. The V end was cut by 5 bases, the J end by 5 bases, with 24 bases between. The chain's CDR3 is CASSSMRAPGDQYGYTF. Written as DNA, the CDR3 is TGTGCCAGTAGTTCGATGCGCGCACCAGGTGATCAATATGGCTACACCTTC. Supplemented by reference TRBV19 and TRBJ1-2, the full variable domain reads DGGITQSPKYLFRKEGQNVTLSCEQNLNHDAMYWYRQDPGQGLRLIYYSQIVNDFQKGDIAEGYSVSREKKESFPLTVTSAQKNPTAFYLCASSSMRAPGDQYGYTFGSGTRLTVV.

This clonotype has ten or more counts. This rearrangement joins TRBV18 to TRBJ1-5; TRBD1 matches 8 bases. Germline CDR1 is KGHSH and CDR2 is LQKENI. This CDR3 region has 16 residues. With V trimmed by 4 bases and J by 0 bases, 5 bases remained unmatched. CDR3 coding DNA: TGTGCCAGCTCACGACTCGGACAGGGTAGCAATCAGCCCCAGCATTTT. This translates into CASSRLGQGSNQPQHF.

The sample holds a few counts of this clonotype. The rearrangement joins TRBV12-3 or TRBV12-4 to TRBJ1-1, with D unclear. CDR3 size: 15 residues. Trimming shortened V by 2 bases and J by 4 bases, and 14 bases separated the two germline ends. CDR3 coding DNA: TGTGCCAGCAGTTTATCTACAAACGGTGTCACTGAAGCTTTCTTT. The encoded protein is CASSLSTNGVTEAFF.

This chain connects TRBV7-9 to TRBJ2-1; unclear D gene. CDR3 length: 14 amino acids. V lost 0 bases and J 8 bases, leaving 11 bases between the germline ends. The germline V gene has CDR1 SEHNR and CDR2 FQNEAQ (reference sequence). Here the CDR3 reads CASSLAPGMYEQFF. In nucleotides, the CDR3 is TGTGCCAGCAGCTTAGCGCCTGGGATGTATGAGCAGTTCTTC.

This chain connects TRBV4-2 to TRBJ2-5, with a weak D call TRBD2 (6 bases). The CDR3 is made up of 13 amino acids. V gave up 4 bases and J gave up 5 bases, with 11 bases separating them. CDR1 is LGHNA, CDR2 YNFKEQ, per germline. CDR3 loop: CASSPRGRETQYF. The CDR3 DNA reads TGTGCCAGCAGCCCACGGGGGAGGGAGACCCAGTACTTC.

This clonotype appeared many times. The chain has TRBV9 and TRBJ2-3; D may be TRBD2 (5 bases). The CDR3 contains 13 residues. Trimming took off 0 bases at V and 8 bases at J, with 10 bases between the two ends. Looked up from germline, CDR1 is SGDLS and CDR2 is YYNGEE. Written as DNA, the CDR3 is TGTGCCAGCAGCGTAGGAGAGGGTAGTACGCAGTATTTT. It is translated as CASSVGEGSTQYF.